The entry below describes one T cell receptor (beta chain). This sample was taken from a study of control samples from healthy donors and cancer patients. The CDR3 runs 15 residues. The V end was cut by 2 bases, the J end by 1 base, with 9 bases between. The germline gives CDR1 SGHTS, CDR2 YDEGEE. The method was immunoSEQ multiplex PCR; TCRdb's version includes in-frame clones alone and lacks a portion of them. The profile shows 350,000 to 450,000 clones, approximately 90% of them singletons. The sequenced sample was PBMCs. V is TRBV5-8 and J is TRBJ2-2, with D uncertain. The sequence was obtained from a man aged 35-49 years with head and neck cancer. This chain's CDR3 is CASSFIWVNTGELFF. CDR3 sequence (DNA): TGTGCCAGCAGCTTCATTTGGGTGAACACCGGGGAGCTGTTTTTT.